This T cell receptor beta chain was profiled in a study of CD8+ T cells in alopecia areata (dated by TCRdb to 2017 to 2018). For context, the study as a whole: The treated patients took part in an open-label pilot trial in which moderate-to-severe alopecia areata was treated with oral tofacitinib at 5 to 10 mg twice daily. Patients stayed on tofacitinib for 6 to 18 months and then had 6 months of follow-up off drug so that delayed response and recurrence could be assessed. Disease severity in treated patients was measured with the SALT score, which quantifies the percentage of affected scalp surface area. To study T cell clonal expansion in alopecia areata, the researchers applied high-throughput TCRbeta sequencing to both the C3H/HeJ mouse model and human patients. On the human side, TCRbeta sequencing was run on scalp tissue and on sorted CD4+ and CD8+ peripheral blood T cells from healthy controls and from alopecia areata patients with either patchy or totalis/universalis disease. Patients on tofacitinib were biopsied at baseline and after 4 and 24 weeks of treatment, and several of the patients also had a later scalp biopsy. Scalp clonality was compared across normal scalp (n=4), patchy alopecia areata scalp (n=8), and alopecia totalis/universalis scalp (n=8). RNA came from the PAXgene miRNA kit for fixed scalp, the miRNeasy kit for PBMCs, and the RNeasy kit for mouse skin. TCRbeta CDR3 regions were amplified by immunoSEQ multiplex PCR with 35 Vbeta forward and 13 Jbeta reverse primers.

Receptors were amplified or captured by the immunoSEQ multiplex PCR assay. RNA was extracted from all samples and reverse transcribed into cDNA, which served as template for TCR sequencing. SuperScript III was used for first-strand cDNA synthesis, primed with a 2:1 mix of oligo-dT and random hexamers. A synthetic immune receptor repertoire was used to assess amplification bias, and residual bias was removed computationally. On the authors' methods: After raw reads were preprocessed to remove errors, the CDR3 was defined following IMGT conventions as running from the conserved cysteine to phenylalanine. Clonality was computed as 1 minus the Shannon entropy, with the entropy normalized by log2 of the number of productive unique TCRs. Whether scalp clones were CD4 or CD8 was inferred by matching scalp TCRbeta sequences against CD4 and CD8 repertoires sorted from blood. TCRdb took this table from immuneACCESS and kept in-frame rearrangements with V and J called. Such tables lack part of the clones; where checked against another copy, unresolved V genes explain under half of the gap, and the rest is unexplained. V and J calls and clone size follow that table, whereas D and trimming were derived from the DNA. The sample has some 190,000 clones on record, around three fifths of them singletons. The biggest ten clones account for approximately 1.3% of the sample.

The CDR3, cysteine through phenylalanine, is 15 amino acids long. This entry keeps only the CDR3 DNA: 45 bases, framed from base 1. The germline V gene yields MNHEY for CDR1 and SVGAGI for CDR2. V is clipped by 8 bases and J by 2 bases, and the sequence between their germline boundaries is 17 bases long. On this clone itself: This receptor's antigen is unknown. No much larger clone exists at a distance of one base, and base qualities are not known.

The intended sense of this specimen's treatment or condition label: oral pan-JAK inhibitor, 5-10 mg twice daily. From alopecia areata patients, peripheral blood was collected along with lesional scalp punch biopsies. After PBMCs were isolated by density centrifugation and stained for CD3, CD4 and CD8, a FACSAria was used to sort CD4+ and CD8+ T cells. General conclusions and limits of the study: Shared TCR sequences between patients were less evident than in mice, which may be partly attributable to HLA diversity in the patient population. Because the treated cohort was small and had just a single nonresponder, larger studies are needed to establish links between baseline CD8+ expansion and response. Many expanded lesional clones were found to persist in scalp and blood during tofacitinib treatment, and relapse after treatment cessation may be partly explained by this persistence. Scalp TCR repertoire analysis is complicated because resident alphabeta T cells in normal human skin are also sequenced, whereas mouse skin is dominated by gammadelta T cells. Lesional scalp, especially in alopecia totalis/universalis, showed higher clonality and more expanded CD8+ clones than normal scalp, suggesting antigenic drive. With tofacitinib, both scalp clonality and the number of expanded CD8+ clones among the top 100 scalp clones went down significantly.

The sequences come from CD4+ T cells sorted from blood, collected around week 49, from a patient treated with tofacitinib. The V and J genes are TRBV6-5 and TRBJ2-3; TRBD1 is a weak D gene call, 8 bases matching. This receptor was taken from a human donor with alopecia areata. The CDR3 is CASGRGTGPTDTQYF. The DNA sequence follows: TGTGCCAGCGGGAGGGGGACAGGACCCACAGATACGCAGTATTTT.